Described below is a single T cell receptor (beta chain) sequence and its context. The antigen remains undetermined. These data are taken from a study of beta chain features in type 1 diabetes. Study-level information: Age, gender and cell yields were similar between patients and healthy donors.

Study observations and caveats: Whether HLA type influences TCRB rearrangement remained unresolved here. In all four CD4+ subsets, TCRB CDR3 length was significantly, moderately reduced in type 1 diabetes.

The CDR3 contains 16 residues. J was trimmed by 9 bases and V by 0 bases; bases with no gene match: 8. Germline CDR1 KGHSH, CDR2 LQKENI. Every bit of the isolated RNA underwent reverse transcription, so sequencing read expressed TCRB transcripts. This table comes from immunoSEQ multiplex PCR, and its TCRdb copy is limited to in-frame clones, with some not included. The sample has approximately 270,000 clones; roughly an eighth are singletons. Sequenced: naive CD4+ T cells from blood. The rearrangement links TRBV18 to TRBJ2-1; 10 bases are shared with TRBD2. This TCR was sampled from a young man with type 1 diabetes. CDR3 loop: CASSPPASGRSGEQFF. The CDR3 DNA is TGTGCCAGCTCACCACCGGCTAGCGGGAGAAGCGGTGAGCAGTTCTTC.